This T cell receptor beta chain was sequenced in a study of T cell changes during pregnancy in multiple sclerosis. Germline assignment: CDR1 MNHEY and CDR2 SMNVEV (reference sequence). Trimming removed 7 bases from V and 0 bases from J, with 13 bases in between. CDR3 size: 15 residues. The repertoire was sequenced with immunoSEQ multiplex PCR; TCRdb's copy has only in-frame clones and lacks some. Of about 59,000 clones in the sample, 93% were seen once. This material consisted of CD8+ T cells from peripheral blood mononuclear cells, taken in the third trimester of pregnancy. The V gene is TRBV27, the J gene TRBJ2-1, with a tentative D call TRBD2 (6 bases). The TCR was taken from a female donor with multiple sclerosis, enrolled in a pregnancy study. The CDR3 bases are TGTGCCAGCACTGTGGGGGGTAGCTCCTACAATGAGCAGTTCTTC. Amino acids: CASTVGGSSYNEQFF.